What follows are 9 T cell receptor beta chains derived from one specimen sequenced in a study of tumor and adjacent non-tumor tissue in lung cancer. RNA was extracted from bulk tissue without any cell sorting. Three rounds of nested PCR, following a modified ARM-PCR protocol, produced the TCRbeta library. TCRdb re-analysed the multiplex PCR reads in MiXCR, keeping a single row per CDR3 protein. The sample contains under 95,000 distinct CDR3 sequences, less than 75% of which appear only once. The sequencing sample was made of lung tumor tissue. Every receptor here comes from a man in his 60s with non-small cell lung cancer.

This clonotype was counted only a few times. It may be a read error: a sequence one base away is much more abundant. The gene calls are TRBV29-1 and TRBJ2-1, with D possibly matching TRBD1 (5 bases). The CDR3 consists of 14 residues. The V gene lost 6 bases and the J gene lost 2 bases, with 14 bases spanning the gap. From germline, CDR1 is SQVTM and CDR2 ANQGSEA. The chain's CDR3 is CSVYGAGAYNEQFF. CDR3 in DNA: TGCAGCGTATATGGGGCAGGAGCCTACAATGAGCAGTTCTTC.

This clonotype showed up many times. The chain is built from TRBV28 and TRBJ1-2; tentatively, D is TRBD1 (5 bases). CDR1 is MDHEN, CDR2 SYDVKM, per germline. Between the trimmed V and J ends, which lost 2 bases and 3 bases, there was a span of 7 bases. This CDR3 region has 13 residues. CDR3: CASSLEGHYGYTF. The CDR3 DNA follows: TGTGCCAGCAGTTTAGAGGGACACTATGGCTACACCTTC.

This clonotype has a count of ten or more. V is TRBV12-5 and J is TRBJ2-3; TRBD1 agrees at 7 bases. Per the germline V gene, CDR1 is LGHNT and CDR2 is FRNRAP. Losses at the gene ends were 5 bases for V and 6 bases for J; bases not matched to a gene: 11. CDR3 length: 15 residues. DNA for the CDR3: TGTGCTAGTGGTAAAACAGGGGCCCCCGGGGATACGCAGTATTTT. Translating gives CASGKTGAPGDTQYF.

With regard to this clonotype: A read error may account for a junction end that differs from germline. This chain joins TRBV7-8 and TRBJ2-3; possible D gene TRBD1, 5 bases. Looked up from germline, CDR1 is SGHVS and CDR2 is FQNEAQ. The CDR3 has 14 amino acids. The chain's CDR3 is CTSSLTRGTDTQYF. CDR3 DNA sequence: TGTACCAGCAGCTTGACAAGGGGAACAGATACGCAGTATTTT.

On this clonotype: One end of the junction is discordant with germline, which a read error may explain. The chain carries TRBV12-3 or TRBV12-4 and TRBJ2-2; D perhaps matches TRBD2 (5 bases). The CDR3 spans 13 residues. The CDR3, as DNA: TGTGCCAGCAGTTGGGCAGTCACCGGGGAGTTGCTTTTT. Amino acid sequence: CASSWAVTGELLF.

This clonotype was seen many times. The chain employs TRBV2 and TRBJ2-5, with TRBD1 matching over 7 bases. V lost 6 bases, J lost 2 bases, and 12 bases stayed unmatched. CDR1 and CDR2 (germline): SNHLY, FYNNEI. The CDR3 totals 16 residues. The CDR3 nucleotides read TGTGCCAGCAGCGCGCCCGCGACAGGGACGCAAGAGACCCAGTACTTC. The encoded protein is CASSAPATGTQETQYF.

This clonotype was observed many times. The chain joins TRBV6-5 to TRBJ1-1; the D is unclear. The CDR3 is 16 amino acids. Trimming left V 0 bases short and J 0 bases short, with 11 bases between. The germline gives CDR1 MNHEY, CDR2 SVGAGI. This chain's CDR3 is CASSYSTADMNTEAFF. The CDR3 DNA reads TGTGCCAGCAGTTACTCGACGGCCGACATGAACACTGAAGCTTTCTTT.

In regard to this clonotype: A read error is possible here, since a much larger clone lies one base away. The chain employs TRBV5-6 and TRBJ1-1; no firm D call. This CDR3 has 16 residues. Germline CDR1 reads SGHDT; CDR2 reads YYEEEE. Trimming removed 5 bases at V and 4 bases at J, with 21 bases between. CDR3 loop: CASSRTDPYLGTEAFF. The CDR3 DNA is TGTGCCAGCAGTCGAACTGATCCGTACCTGGGCACTGAAGCTTTCTTT.

Comments on this clonotype: A much larger clone sits a single nucleotide away, making a read error possible. V is TRBV5-1 and J is TRBJ1-4; D ambiguous. V lost 1 base to trimming and J lost 4 bases, with 11 bases between them. The CDR3 is 15 residues long. CDR1 SGHRS and CDR2 YFSETQ come from the germline V gene. DNA of the CDR3: TGCGCCAGCAGCTTGTTAGGTCAGCGTAATGAAAAACTGTTTTTT. Amino acid sequence: CASSLLGQRNEKLFF.